Following are 14 T cell receptor beta chains from one sample sequenced in a study of blood T cell repertoires in COVID-19. Clones were read by immunoSEQ multiplex PCR, and TCRdb kept only the in-frame ones, dropping some. The table records 150,000 to 200,000 clones, less than 90% of them present only once. The sequenced sample consisted of PBMCs or T cells enriched from blood (not recorded which). The receptors were gathered from a woman between 50 and 59 years old who had recovered from COVID-19.

The chain is built from TRBV10-2 and TRBJ2-1; D is possibly TRBD1 (5 bases). The V and J ends lost 6 bases and 5 bases respectively, with 14 bases between them. The CDR3 runs to 14 residues. Germline V gives CDR1 WSHSY, CDR2 SAAADI. CDR3 protein: CASRITPDNNEQFF. In DNA, the CDR3 is TGCGCCAGCAGAATCACACCGGACAACAATGAGCAGTTCTTC.

The rearrangement links TRBV28 to TRBJ2-7, with a possible D match to TRBD1 (6 bases). The CDR3 spans 13 residues. V was shortened by 2 bases and J by 4 bases, with 9 bases between the two germline ends. CDR1 is MDHEN and CDR2 is SYDVKM in the germline V gene. As DNA, the CDR3 is TGTGCCAGCAGTTTAAACGGACAGTACGAGCAGTACTTC. It specifies CASSLNGQYEQYF.

The chain couples TRBV27 to TRBJ2-7; the match to TRBD2 covers 7 bases. V was clipped by 4 bases and J by 2 bases; unmatched bases: 5. Germline-derived CDR1 and CDR2 are MNHEY and SMNVEV (reference sequence). The CDR3 extends over 14 amino acids. The CDR3 sequence is CASSSTREAYEQYF. CDR3 nucleotides: TGTGCCAGCAGTTCAACCCGGGAGGCCTACGAGCAGTACTTC.

The V and J genes are TRBV6-4 and TRBJ2-3; TRBD2 might be the D (5 bases). Germline CDR1 is MRHNA and CDR2 is SNTAGT. This CDR3 comprises 15 residues. Trimming stripped 0 bases from V and 2 bases from J, with 9 bases between. The CDR3 region has the DNA TGTGCCAGCAGTGACTCCACGGGGAACACAGATACGCAGTATTTT. Protein product: CASSDSTGNTDTQYF.

This clone has only a few counts. This chain connects TRBV5-5 to TRBJ2-3; 9 positions match TRBD2. CDR1 is SGHKS and CDR2 is YYEKEE in the germline V gene (reference sequence). Trimming took 4 bases from V and 2 from J; bases not matched to a gene: 5. The CDR3 extends over 15 amino acids. CDR3: CASSLGTSTTDTQYF. CDR3 coding DNA: TGTGCCAGCAGCCTCGGGACTAGCACCACAGATACGCAGTATTTT.

The chain combines TRBV7-9 with TRBJ2-3; the match to TRBD2 covers 9 bases. Germline V lookup: CDR1 SEHNR, CDR2 FQNEAQ (reference sequence). This CDR3 has 15 amino acids. J lost 1 base, V lost 2 bases, and 1 base had no gene match. The CDR3 region is CASSLLAGGTDTQYF. The CDR3 nucleotides are TGTGCCAGCAGCTTATTAGCGGGGGGCACAGATACGCAGTATTTT. Supplemented by reference TRBV7-9 and TRBJ2-3, the full variable domain reads DTGVSQNPRHKITKRGQNVTFRCDPISEHNRLYWYRQTLGQGPEFLTYFQNEAQLEKSRLLSDRFSAERPKGSFSTLEIQRTEQGDSAMYLCASSLLAGGTDTQYFGPGTRLTVL.

V is TRBV19 and J is TRBJ2-4, with D tentatively TRBD1 (6 bases). Trimming shortened V by 5 bases and J by 14 bases, and 10 bases separated the two germline ends. The CDR3 runs to 10 residues. CDR1 is LNHDA, CDR2 SQIVND, per germline (reference sequence). In nucleotides, the CDR3 is TGTGCCAGTAGTCGGAGGACAGAGTACTTC. Its protein is CASSRRTEYF.

The rearrangement uses TRBV25-1 and TRBJ1-2, with 11 bases fitting TRBD1. CDR3 length: 18 amino acids. V trimming: 3 bases; J trimming: 4 bases; junction bases outside the gene matches: 13. From germline, CDR1 is MGHDK and CDR2 SYGVNS. The CDR3 loop is CASSDFGQGALKGYGYTF. The CDR3 DNA reads TGTGCCAGCAGTGACTTCGGACAGGGGGCATTAAAGGGCTATGGCTACACCTTC.

The chain is built from TRBV7-8 and TRBJ2-6; the D call may be TRBD1 or TRBD2 (9 bases each). The CDR3 sequence is 22 residues long. Germline V gives CDR1 SGHVS, CDR2 FQNEAQ. The V end was cut by 6 bases, the J end by 1 base, with 31 bases between. For the CDR3, the DNA is TGTGCCAGCAGGAAGGCACAGGGGGCGGTCGGGACTAGCCAGTCTGGGGCCAACGTCCTGACTTTC. Translating gives CASRKAQGAVGTSQSGANVLTF.

This chain uses TRBV29-1 with TRBJ2-5, with unresolved D. The V gene's germline CDR1 is SQVTM and CDR2 ANQGSEA. The CDR3 runs to 14 residues. V lost 2 bases and J lost 1, with 11 bases in between. CDR3 protein: CSVETVASQETQYF. CDR3 DNA: TGCAGCGTTGAAACGGTAGCCTCCCAAGAGACCCAGTACTTC.

This chain links TRBV2 with TRBJ1-1; 7 positions agree with TRBD1. Germline-derived CDR1 and CDR2 are SNHLY and FYNNEI. J was trimmed by 6 bases and V by 2 bases; bases with no gene match: 6. CDR3 length equals 14 residues. This chain's CDR3 is CASSESGGIPEAFF. In DNA form, the CDR3 reads TGTGCCAGCAGTGAATCAGGGGGAATACCTGAAGCTTTCTTT.

The rearrangement uses TRBV28 and TRBJ2-3; tentatively, D is TRBD1 (6 bases). V lost 4 bases, J lost 0 bases, and 14 bases lay in between. This CDR3 is built from 16 residues. In germline, CDR1 is MDHEN, CDR2 SYDVKM. The CDR3 is CASSSEGVGSTDTQYF. CDR3 bases: TGTGCCAGCAGTTCCGAGGGGGTCGGGAGCACAGATACGCAGTATTTT.

The CDR3 DNA sequence: TGTGCCAGCCACCGGGACAGGGGGGGGGAGCTGTTTTTT. Protein sequence: CASHRDRGGELFF. This chain uses TRBV5-6 with TRBJ2-2, with TRBD1 identical over 11 bases. The CDR3 length is 13 residues. V lost 7 bases to trimming and J lost 8 bases; unmatched junction nucleotides: 4. Germline lookup yields CDR1 SGHDT and CDR2 YYEEEE. The full variable domain, with the rest looked up from reference TRBV5-6 and TRBJ2-2, is DAGVTQSPTHLIKTRGQQVTLRCSPKSGHDTVSWYQQALGQGPQFIFQYYEEEERQRGNFPDRFSGHQFPNYSSELNVNALLLGDSALYLCASHRDRGGELFFGEGSRLTVL.

This clone showed up just once. This chain links TRBV28 with TRBJ1-2; no firm D call. Trimming took 7 bases from V and 2 from J, leaving 23 bases between them. Germline lookup yields CDR1 MDHEN and CDR2 SYDVKM. The CDR3 has 17 amino acids. In DNA, the CDR3 is TGTGCCAGCACCTTTACCTGGGAGGGTTTGAAAAACTATGGCTACACCTTC. This encodes CASTFTWEGLKNYGYTF.